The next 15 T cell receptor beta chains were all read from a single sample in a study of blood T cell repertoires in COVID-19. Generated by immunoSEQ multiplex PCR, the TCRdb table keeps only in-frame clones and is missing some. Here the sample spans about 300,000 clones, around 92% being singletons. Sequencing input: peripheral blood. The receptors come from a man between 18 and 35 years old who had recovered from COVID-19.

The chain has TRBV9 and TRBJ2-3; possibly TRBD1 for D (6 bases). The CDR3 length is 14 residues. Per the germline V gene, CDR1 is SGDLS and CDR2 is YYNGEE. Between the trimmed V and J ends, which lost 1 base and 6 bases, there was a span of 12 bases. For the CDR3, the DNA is TGTGCCAGCAGCGTACCGCAGGGGTCGGATACGCAGTATTTT. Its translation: CASSVPQGSDTQYF.

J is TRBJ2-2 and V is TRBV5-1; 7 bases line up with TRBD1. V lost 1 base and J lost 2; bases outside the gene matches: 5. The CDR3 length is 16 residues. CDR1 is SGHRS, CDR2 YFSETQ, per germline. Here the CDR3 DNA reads TGCGCCAGCAGCTTGTTTTGGGACAGCAACACCGGGGAGCTGTTTTTT. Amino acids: CASSLFWDSNTGELFF.

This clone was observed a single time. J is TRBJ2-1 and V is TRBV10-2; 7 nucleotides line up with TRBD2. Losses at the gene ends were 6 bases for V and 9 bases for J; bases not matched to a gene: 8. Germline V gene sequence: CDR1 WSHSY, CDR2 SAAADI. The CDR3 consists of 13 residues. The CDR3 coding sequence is TGCGCCAGCAGGGGTAATATAGCGGGTGAGCAGTTCTTC. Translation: CASRGNIAGEQFF.

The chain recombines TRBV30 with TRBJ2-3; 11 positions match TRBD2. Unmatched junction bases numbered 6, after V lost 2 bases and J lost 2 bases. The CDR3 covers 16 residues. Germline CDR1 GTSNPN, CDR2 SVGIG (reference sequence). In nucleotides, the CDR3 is TGTGCCTGGAGTAACCCGGGACTAGCGGTCACAGATACGCAGTATTTT. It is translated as CAWSNPGLAVTDTQYF.

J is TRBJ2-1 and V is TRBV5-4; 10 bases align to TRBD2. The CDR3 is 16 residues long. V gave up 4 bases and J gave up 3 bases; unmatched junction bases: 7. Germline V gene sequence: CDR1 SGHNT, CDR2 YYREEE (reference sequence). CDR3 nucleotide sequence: TGTGCCAGCAGCGCCACTAGCGGGGAGCTCTACAATGAGCAGTTCTTC. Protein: CASSATSGELYNEQFF.

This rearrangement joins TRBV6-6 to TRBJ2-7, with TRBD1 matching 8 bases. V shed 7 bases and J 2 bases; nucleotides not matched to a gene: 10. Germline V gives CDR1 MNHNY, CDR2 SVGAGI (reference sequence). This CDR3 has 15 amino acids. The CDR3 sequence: CASIKGQGATYEQYF. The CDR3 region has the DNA TGTGCCAGCATTAAAGGACAGGGTGCAACCTACGAGCAGTACTTC.

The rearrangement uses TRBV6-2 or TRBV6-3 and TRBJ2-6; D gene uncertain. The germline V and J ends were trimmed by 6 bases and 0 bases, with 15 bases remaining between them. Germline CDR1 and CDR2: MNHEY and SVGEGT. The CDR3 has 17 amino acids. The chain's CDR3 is CASSPEQPGSGANVLTF. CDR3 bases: TGTGCCAGCAGCCCCGAACAGCCTGGCTCTGGGGCCAACGTCCTGACTTTC.

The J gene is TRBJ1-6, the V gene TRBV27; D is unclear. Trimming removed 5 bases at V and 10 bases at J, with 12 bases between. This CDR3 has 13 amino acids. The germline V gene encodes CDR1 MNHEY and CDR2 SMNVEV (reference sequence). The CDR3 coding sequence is TGTGCCAGCAGTAAGGCAGGTGGCTCACCCCTCCACTTT. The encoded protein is CASSKAGGSPLHF.

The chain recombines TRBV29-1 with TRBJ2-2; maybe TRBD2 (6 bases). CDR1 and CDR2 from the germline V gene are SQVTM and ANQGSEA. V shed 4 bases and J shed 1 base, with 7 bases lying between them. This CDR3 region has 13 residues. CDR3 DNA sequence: TGCAGCGTTGTAGCGGTGAACACCGGGGAGCTGTTTTTT. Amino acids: CSVVAVNTGELFF.

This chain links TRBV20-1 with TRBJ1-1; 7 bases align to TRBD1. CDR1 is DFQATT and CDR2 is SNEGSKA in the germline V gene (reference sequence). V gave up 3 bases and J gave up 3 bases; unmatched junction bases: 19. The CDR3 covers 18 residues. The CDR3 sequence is CSASFGDRDGLGYTEAFF. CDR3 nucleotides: TGCAGTGCTAGTTTCGGAGACAGGGACGGCCTTGGGTACACTGAAGCTTTCTTT.

CDR3 DNA: TGTGCCAGCAGCCAAGAACATTCAGGGGGGAGCGGCTACACCTTC. Translation gives CASSQEHSGGSGYTF. This rearrangement joins TRBV4-2 to TRBJ1-2; 7 bases match TRBD1. The CDR3 has 15 residues. The trim removed 0 bases at V and 8 bases at J, leaving 9 bases unmatched. Germline loops: CDR1 LGHNA, CDR2 YNFKEQ.

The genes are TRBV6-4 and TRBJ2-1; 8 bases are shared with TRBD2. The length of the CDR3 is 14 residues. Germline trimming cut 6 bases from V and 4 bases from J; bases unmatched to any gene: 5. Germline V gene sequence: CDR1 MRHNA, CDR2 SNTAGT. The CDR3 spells CASSSGGVYNEQFF. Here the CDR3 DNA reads TGTGCCAGCAGCAGCGGGGGCGTTTACAATGAGCAGTTCTTC.

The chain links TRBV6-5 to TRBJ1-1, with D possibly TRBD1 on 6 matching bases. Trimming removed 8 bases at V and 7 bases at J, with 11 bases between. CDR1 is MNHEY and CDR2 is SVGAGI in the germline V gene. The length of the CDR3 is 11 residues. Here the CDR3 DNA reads TGTGCCAGCTACAGGGATGGTGAAGCTTTCTTT. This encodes CASYRDGEAFF.

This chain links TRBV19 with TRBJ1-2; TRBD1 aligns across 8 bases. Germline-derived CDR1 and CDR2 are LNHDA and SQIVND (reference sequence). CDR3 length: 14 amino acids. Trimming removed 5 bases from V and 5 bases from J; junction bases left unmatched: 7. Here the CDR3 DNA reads TGTGCCAGTAGTCTACCGGACAGGGTATATGGCTACACCTTC. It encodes CASSLPDRVYGYTF.

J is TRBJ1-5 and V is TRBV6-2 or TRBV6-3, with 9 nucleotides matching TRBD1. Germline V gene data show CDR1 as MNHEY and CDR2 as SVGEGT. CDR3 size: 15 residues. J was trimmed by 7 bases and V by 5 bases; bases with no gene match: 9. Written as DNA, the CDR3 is TGTGCCAGCAGTCAGCCCGGGACAGGGAACCAGCCCCAGCATTTT. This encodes CASSQPGTGNQPQHF.